Below, 25 T cell receptor beta chains from the same sample are listed, as sequenced in a study of neurological immune-mediated disorders. TCRdb recomputed calls from the 5' RACE reads with MiXCR, one row per CDR3 protein. The sample consists of about 66,000 distinct CDR3 sequences, less than 10% of them appearing once. Time point meaning: longitudinal time-point 2. The sample consisted of PBMCs. The receptors stem from a man in his thirties or forties in good health.

This clonotype was seen ten or more times. Written as DNA, the CDR3 is TGTGCCAGCAGCGCCACGGTTCTAGGGGGTTTCTTT. Its translation: CASSATVLGGFF. The chain has TRBV28 and TRBJ1-1; D perhaps matches TRBD1 (6 bases). Trimming removed 6 bases from V and 13 bases from J, with 18 bases in between. Germline CDR1 MDHEN, CDR2 SYDVKM. The CDR3 loop spans 12 amino acids.

This clonotype appeared many times. The CDR3 region is CATTTRDRDEPYEQYF. Written as DNA, the CDR3 is TGTGCCACAACAACGAGGGACAGGGATGAACCCTACGAGCAGTACTTC. The rearrangement uses TRBV28 and TRBJ2-7; 9 nucleotides match TRBD1. The germline V gene has CDR1 MDHEN and CDR2 SYDVKM. This CDR3 contains 16 residues. V lost 10 bases and J lost 2; bases outside the gene matches: 15.

This clonotype was observed a handful of times. The chain employs TRBV14 and TRBJ2-7, with 12 positions matching TRBD2. V dropped 3 bases and J dropped 2; count of bases not matched to a gene: 2. Germline CDR1 is SGHDN and CDR2 is FVKESK. The CDR3 is 15 residues long. CDR3 sequence reads: CASSHRTSGAYEQYF. The DNA of the CDR3 is TGTGCCAGCAGCCACCGGACTAGCGGGGCCTACGAGCAGTACTTC.

This clonotype was detected many times. The V gene is TRBV11-1, the J gene TRBJ2-1, with TRBD2 matching over 7 bases. The ends lost 10 bases at V and 6 bases at J; junction bases unmatched: 12. Per germline, CDR1 SGHAT and CDR2 FQDESV (reference sequence). The CDR3 covers 14 residues. In DNA form, the CDR3 reads TGTGCCACCTCCGGGACTACCGAGGGCAATGAGCAGTTCTTC. Its translation: CATSGTTEGNEQFF.

This clonotype was counted ten times or more. The chain has TRBV20-1 and TRBJ2-1; 11 bases map to TRBD2. Losses at the gene ends were 6 bases for V and 9 bases for J; bases not matched to a gene: 7. CDR3 length: 13 amino acids. Germline lookup yields CDR1 DFQATT and CDR2 SNEGSKA (reference sequence). CDR3 loop: CSATSGSDTEQFF. The CDR3 DNA reads as TGCAGTGCAACTAGCGGGAGTGATACTGAGCAGTTCTTC.

This clonotype is categorized as large. The DNA for the CDR3 is TGTGCCAGCAGATCCGAGGACAGATGGACCAATGAGCAGTTCTTC. This encodes CASRSEDRWTNEQFF. The rearrangement joins TRBV28 to TRBJ2-1, with D maybe TRBD1 (6 bases). The CDR3 is 15 amino acids. In germline, CDR1 is MDHEN, CDR2 SYDVKM. The V gene lost 6 bases and the J gene lost 6 bases, with 18 bases spanning the gap. Full variable domain (remainder filled in from reference TRBV28 and TRBJ2-1): DVKVTQSSRYLVKRTGEKVFLECVQDMDHENMFWYRQDPGLGLRLIYFSYDVKMKEKGDIPEGYSVSREKKERFSLILESASTNQTSMYLCASRSEDRWTNEQFFGPGTRLTVL.

This clonotype was found many times. The chain's CDR3 is CASSGEGEWNEQYF. CDR3 nucleotide sequence: TGTGCCAGCAGTGGGGAGGGAGAATGGAACGAGCAGTACTTC. The chain joins TRBV25-1 to TRBJ2-7, with 7 bases that match TRBD2. This CDR3 has 14 residues. Per germline, CDR1 MGHDK and CDR2 SYGVNS. V shed 4 bases and J 5 bases; nucleotides not matched to a gene: 8.

This clonotype was observed at least ten times. The chain uses TRBV20-1 and TRBJ2-5; 12 bases agree with TRBD2. The CDR3 covers 15 residues. Unmatched junction bases numbered 11, after V lost 5 bases and J lost 7 bases. Germline values: CDR1 DFQATT, CDR2 SNEGSKA (reference sequence). The CDR3 reads CSAGGLAGFGGTQYF. The CDR3 DNA reads TGCAGTGCTGGTGGACTAGCGGGATTCGGTGGGACCCAGTACTTC.

This clonotype was seen repeatedly, ten times or more. This chain connects TRBV9 to TRBJ1-2, with TRBD1 as a possible D gene (5 bases). This CDR3 contains 15 residues. Germline V gene sequence: CDR1 SGDLS, CDR2 YYNGEE. V was trimmed by 3 bases and J by 8 bases, leaving 20 bases between them. In DNA, the CDR3 is TGTGCCAGCAGCGCCTCCGGACACTCCGTCGGGGGCTACACCTTC. It yields the protein CASSASGHSVGGYTF.

There are a few counts of this clonotype. The chain links TRBV5-1 to TRBJ2-3, with D tentatively TRBD2 (5 bases). In germline, CDR1 is SGHRS, CDR2 YFSETQ. V was clipped by 0 bases and J by 5 bases, with 10 bases between them. The CDR3 is made up of 14 amino acids. The CDR3: CASSLGTAGDTQYF. The CDR3 DNA follows: TGCGCCAGCAGCTTGGGGACTGCTGGAGATACGCAGTATTTT.

This clonotype has a count of ten or more. The rearrangement joins TRBV9 to TRBJ2-3; D is uncertain. V lost 1 base to trimming and J lost 0 bases, with 12 bases between them. The CDR3 has 16 residues. Germline V gene sequence: CDR1 SGDLS, CDR2 YYNGEE. The CDR3 nucleotides read TGTGCCAGCAGCGTAAACGTGGGATCTAGCACAGATACGCAGTATTTT. Its protein is CASSVNVGSSTDTQYF.

In this sample, this clonotype turned up many times. This rearrangement joins TRBV9 to TRBJ2-2; 15 nucleotides agree with TRBD2. J was trimmed by 2 bases and V by 4 bases; bases with no gene match: 3. CDR1 and CDR2 (germline): SGDLS, YYNGEE. The CDR3 runs to 17 residues. The CDR3 protein is CASSPGLAGGNTGELFF. The CDR3 DNA follows: TGTGCCAGCAGCCCGGGACTAGCGGGAGGAAACACCGGGGAGCTGTTTTTT.

This chain joins TRBV7-8 and TRBJ1-5; 7 bases are a match to TRBD1. Germline CDR1 SGHVS, CDR2 FQNEAQ. CDR3 length: 17 residues. The J segment lost 7 bases and the V segment lost 4 bases, leaving 16 bases of the junction unmatched. The CDR3 DNA follows: TGTGCCAGCAGCTCCTTTCGGCCAGGGGGAAGTAGCCAGCCCCAGCATTTT. This gives the protein CASSSFRPGGSSQPQHF.

The gene calls are TRBV5-1 and TRBJ1-2; TRBD1 aligns across 7 bases. The CDR3 extends over 15 amino acids. Germline CDR1 reads SGHRS; CDR2 reads YFSETQ. V trimming: 4 bases; J trimming: 7 bases; junction bases outside the gene matches: 13. CDR3 coding DNA: TGCGCCAGCAGCCGGACAGGCCCTCAAGGAGGTGGCTACACCTTC. This encodes CASSRTGPQGGGYTF.

This clonotype was observed many times. The chain has TRBV12-3 or TRBV12-4 and TRBJ1-2, with a possible D match to TRBD1 (5 bases). This CDR3 spans 13 amino acids. V shed 3 bases and J shed 4 bases, with 9 bases lying between them. The CDR3 nucleotides are TGTGCCAGCAGTTTCCAGGGACCCTATGGCTACACCTTC. Translating it yields CASSFQGPYGYTF.

In its sample, this clonotype was seen many times. The rearrangement uses TRBV7-2 and TRBJ2-1, with TRBD2 identical over 10 bases. The CDR3 covers 15 residues. V lost 2 bases and J lost 9; bases outside the gene matches: 7. Germline V gene data show CDR1 as SGHTA and CDR2 as FQGNSA. The CDR3 region is CASSLQAGGPGEQFF. In nucleotides, the CDR3 is TGTGCCAGCAGCTTACAAGCGGGAGGGCCCGGTGAGCAGTTCTTC.

This clonotype was seen ten or more times. The chain combines TRBV5-1 with TRBJ1-4; 7 nucleotides line up with TRBD1. With 0 bases clipped from V and 8 bases from J, the junction kept 4 bases outside the gene matches. Germline V gives CDR1 SGHRS, CDR2 YFSETQ. This CDR3 spans 14 amino acids. Written as DNA, the CDR3 is TGCGCCAGCAGCTTGGACAGGGGAGGGGAAAAACTGTTTTTT. It specifies CASSLDRGGEKLFF. The full variable domain, in which reference TRBV5-1 and TRBJ1-4 provide the parts outside the CDR3, is KAGVTQTPRYLIKTRGQQVTLSCSPISGHRSVSWYQQTPGQGLQFLFEYFSETQRNKGNFPGRFSGRQFSNSRSEMNVSTLELGDSALYLCASSLDRGGEKLFFGSGTQLSVL.

Many counts were recorded for this clonotype. V is TRBV24-1 and J is TRBJ2-1; 11 bases line up with TRBD2. The CDR3 extends over 16 amino acids. Trimming cost V 3 bases and J 8 bases; bases outside gene matches: 8. Germline V gene lookup returns CDR1 KGHDR and CDR2 SFDVKD. CDR3 protein: CATSDETSGSSYEQFF. CDR3 sequence (DNA): TGTGCCACCAGTGATGAAACTAGCGGGAGTAGTTATGAGCAGTTCTTC.

This clonotype showed up many times. The chain employs TRBV20-1 and TRBJ2-5; D may be TRBD1 or TRBD2 (6 bases each). The CDR3 is made up of 15 amino acids. Germline V CDR1 and CDR2: DFQATT, SNEGSKA (reference sequence). The V end lost 0 bases, the J end lost 4 bases, and 15 bases lay between the germline ends. The CDR3 spells CSAREGGGGRETQYF. The CDR3 nucleotides read TGCAGTGCTAGAGAAGGGGGTGGGGGGCGAGAGACCCAGTACTTC.

This clonotype was counted ten times or more. The chain has TRBV28 and TRBJ2-1; D uncertain. Trimming took off 3 bases at V and 10 bases at J, with 16 bases between the two ends. CDR1 MDHEN and CDR2 SYDVKM come from the germline V gene. This CDR3 spans 14 amino acids. Here the CDR3 DNA reads TGTGCCAGCAGTTTCCCGGACCTCCTACGGGAGCAGTTCTTC. Translating it yields CASSFPDLLREQFF.

On this clonotype: Sequence at one end of the junction differs from germline and may be a read error. The CDR3 bases are TGCAGTTCTAGGGAGACAGGGCTATCGAGAAATCAGCCCCAGCATTTT. Amino acids: CSSRETGLSRNQPQHF. This chain links TRBV20-1 with TRBJ1-5; 7 positions match TRBD1. The germline V gene has CDR1 DFQATT and CDR2 SNEGSKA (reference sequence). The CDR3 covers 16 residues.

This clonotype has just one count. V usage is TRBV20-1 and J usage is TRBJ2-1; weak D call: TRBD2 (7 bases). The V end was cut by 6 bases, the J end by 7 bases, with 13 bases between. The CDR3 totals 12 residues. From germline, CDR1 is DFQATT and CDR2 SNEGSKA (reference sequence). The CDR3 DNA follows: TGCAGTGCAGGAGGGGGGGCGAATGAGCAGTTCTTC. Protein product: CSAGGGANEQFF.

This clonotype showed up many times. The V and J genes are TRBV29-1 and TRBJ2-5; TRBD1 is a possible D gene (5 bases). The CDR3 loop spans 14 amino acids. The V gene lost 0 bases and the J gene lost 5 bases, with 13 bases spanning the gap. Germline V gene data show CDR1 as SQVTM and CDR2 as ANQGSEA. The CDR3 is CSVEDLARAETQYF. For the CDR3, the DNA is TGCAGCGTTGAAGATCTTGCCAGGGCGGAGACCCAGTACTTC.

This clonotype was counted a few times. The CDR3 is CASSAYSGGGGTEAFF. CDR3 nucleotide sequence: TGTGCCAGCAGTGCCTACTCAGGGGGCGGCGGCACTGAAGCTTTCTTT. This rearrangement joins TRBV6-4 to TRBJ1-1, with 8 bases aligning to TRBD1. The CDR3 is 16 residues long. V gave up 4 bases and J gave up 4 bases; unmatched junction bases: 11. The germline V gene has CDR1 MRHNA and CDR2 SNTAGT.

At least ten counts were recorded for this clonotype. The chain uses TRBV4-1 and TRBJ2-1; D might be TRBD2 (5 bases). In germline, CDR1 is MGHRA, CDR2 YSYEKL. This CDR3 is built from 14 residues. Trimming stripped 6 bases from V and 6 bases from J, with 15 bases between. CDR3 bases: TGCGCCAGCAGAAGGGTCGGACGGGGCAATGAGCAGTTCTTC. Its protein is CASRRVGRGNEQFF.